Listed here are 17 T cell receptor beta chains from one sample, sequenced in a study of T cell clonality in common variable immunodeficiency. Profiled with immunoSEQ multiplex PCR; TCRdb holds only in-frame clones, not every one. Reported are roughly 43,000 clones, none seen only once; the ten largest carry approximately 0.71%. Input material: peripheral blood mononuclear cells. These receptors all stem from a person aged 18 to 70 in good health.

This clone was observed at least ten times. The CDR3 extends 3 residues past the end of the read, so its final part is completed from the germline J gene. This rearrangement joins TRBV2 to TRBJ1-1; TRBD1 matches at 12 bases. The germline V gene has CDR1 SNHLY and CDR2 FYNNEI. V lost 6 bases, J lost 6 bases, and 5 bases stayed unmatched. This CDR3 is built from 14 residues. CDR3 residues: CASRAGTGGSEAFF. CDR3 bases read: TGTGCCAGCAGGGCCGGGACAGGGGGCTCTGAA.

This clone was observed many times. The read ends 3 residues shy of where the CDR3 ends; the end is completed using the germline J gene. The rearrangement joins TRBV7-9 to TRBJ1-1; weak D call: TRBD1 (6 bases). The germline CDR1 and CDR2 sequences are SEHNR and FQNEAQ (reference sequence). CDR3 size: 14 residues. CDR3 protein: CASSLVAGAVGAFF. The part of the CDR3 DNA that was read is TGTGCCAGCAGCTTAGTTGCGGGGGCGGTAGGT.

This clone was counted many times. The read halts 3 residues ahead of the CDR3 end, with the missing end drawn from the germline J gene. V and J are TRBV7-2 and TRBJ2-3, with D perhaps matching TRBD1 (8 bases). Germline CDR1 and CDR2: SGHTA and FQGNSA. The CDR3 runs to 14 residues. V lost 4 bases to trimming and J lost 4 bases, with 12 bases between them. CDR3 bases read: TGTGCCAGCAGCTCACAGGGGGGGTCAGATACG. This encodes CASSSQGGSDT. The CDR3 as a whole reads CASSSQGGSDTQYF.

Comment on this clone: Read coverage stops 3 residues before the CDR3 terminus; the germline J gene supplies the remainder. The V call is TRBV30, the J call TRBJ2-3; 14 bases fit TRBD2. Germline V gene lookup returns CDR1 GTSNPN and CDR2 SVGIG (reference sequence). V lost 3 bases, J lost 6 bases, and 11 bases stayed unmatched. This CDR3 region has 17 residues. CDR3 residues: CAWRGGGLAGVMDTQYF. Partial CDR3 DNA: TGTGCCTGGAGAGGGGGGGGACTAGCGGGAGTAATGGATACG.

This clone was seen many times. Sequencing ends 3 residues short of the CDR3 end; the germline J gene provides the rest. The chain is built from TRBV6-4 and TRBJ2-3; TRBD2 aligns across 8 bases. This CDR3 has 14 amino acids. With 3 bases clipped from V and 6 bases from J, the junction kept 5 bases outside the gene matches. Germline V gives CDR1 MRHNA, CDR2 SNTAGT. CDR3 in amino acids: CASSEAGDLDTQYF. Incomplete CDR3 DNA: TGTGCCAGCAGTGAAGCGGGGGACCTCGATACG.

This clone was picked up a small number of times. The CDR3 end lies 3 residues beyond the end of the read and is filled in from the germline J gene. This chain links TRBV20-1 with TRBJ2-7, with D perhaps matching TRBD1 (5 bases). Germline V CDR1 and CDR2: DFQATT, SNEGSKA (reference sequence). The ends were cut back, 7 bases at V and 2 bases at J, with 9 bases in the middle. The CDR3 has 11 amino acids. CDR3: CSGQGAYEQYF. CDR3 DNA, as far as it was read: TGCAGTGGACAAGGGGCCTACGAG.

In its sample, this clone was seen many times. The read ends 3 residues shy of where the CDR3 ends; the end is completed using the germline J gene. V gene TRBV24-1 combines with J gene TRBJ2-2; TRBD1 might be the D (5 bases). The CDR3 runs 13 residues. Germline CDR1 reads KGHDR; CDR2 reads SFDVKD. The covered CDR3 bases are TGTGCCACCAGTGATCCTAGGGGATATGGG. Its translation: CATSDPRGYG. The entire CDR3 is CATSDPRGYGLFF.

This clone came up many times. The read finishes 3 residues shy of the CDR3 end, and the germline J gene is used to complete it. The V and J genes are TRBV2 and TRBJ1-6; D perhaps matches TRBD1 (6 bases). Germline values: CDR1 SNHLY, CDR2 FYNNEI. V lost 10 bases, J lost 7 bases, and 14 bases lay in between. There are 13 residues in the CDR3. The CDR3 sequence: CAKRGSSNSPLHF. The CDR3 bases that were read are TGTGCCAAAAGGGGGTCGTCCAATTCACCC.

This clone was counted ten times or more. Sequencing ends 3 residues short of the CDR3 end; the germline J gene provides the rest. V is TRBV7-3 and J is TRBJ2-7; D is possibly TRBD1 (5 bases). Germline V gene sequence: CDR1 SGHTA, CDR2 FQGTGA. V lost 2 bases and J lost 4, with 15 bases in between. The CDR3 sequence is 15 residues long. The sequenced part of the CDR3 DNA is TGTGCCAGCAGCTTACAGGGCGAACCCGAATACGAG. It is translated as CASSLQGEPEYE. The entire CDR3 is CASSLQGEPEYEQYF.

In its sample, this clone was seen many times. From the germline J gene comes the end of the CDR3, since the read stops 3 residues before it. V gene TRBV3-1 (or the pseudogene TRBV3-2) combines with J gene TRBJ1-5, with D possibly matching TRBD1 (6 bases). CDR3 length: 16 amino acids. Between the trimmed V and J ends, which lost 0 bases and 0 bases, there was a span of 9 bases. The V gene's germline CDR1 is LGHDT and CDR2 YNNKEL (reference sequence). The CDR3 bases that were read are TGTGCCAGCAGCCAAGAGGCAGGGGATAGCAATCAGCCC. This gives the protein CASSQEAGDSNQP. The full-length CDR3 reads as CASSQEAGDSNQPQHF.

This clone was seen repeatedly, ten times or more. The CDR3 end falls 3 residues outside the read, so it is completed with the germline J gene. The rearrangement joins TRBV10-3 to TRBJ2-1; unclear D gene. Trimming removed 7 bases at V and 3 bases at J, with 10 bases between. The CDR3 sequence is 13 residues long. In germline, CDR1 is ENHRY, CDR2 SYGVKD. Partial CDR3 DNA: TGTGCCATCAAAGGCTCCGACTACAATGAG. This translates into CAIKGSDYNE. The complete CDR3 sequence is CAIKGSDYNEQFF.

This clone was seen at least ten times. The CDR3 end falls 3 residues outside the read, so it is completed with the germline J gene. The V and J genes are TRBV30 and TRBJ1-1, with D maybe TRBD1 (5 bases). Trimming pared 5 bases from V and 0 bases from J, leaving 10 bases between. Germline values: CDR1 GTSNPN, CDR2 SVGIG (reference sequence). This CDR3 contains 13 residues. CDR3 sequence: CAWETAMNTEAFF. The CDR3 bases that were read are TGTGCCTGGGAGACAGCTATGAACACTGAA. The variable domain in full, completed from reference TRBV30 and TRBJ1-1, reads SQTIHQWPATLVQPVGSPLSLECTVEGTSNPNLYWYRQAAGRGLQLLFYSVGIGQISSEVPQNLSASRPQDRQFILSSKKLLLSDSGFYLCAWETAMNTEAFFGQGTRLTVV.

This clone was seen at least ten times. The read terminates 3 residues before the CDR3 end, so the remaining end is supplied by the germline J gene. This chain links TRBV7-9 with TRBJ2-1, with 10 bases fitting TRBD1. Germline V gene lookup returns CDR1 SEHNR and CDR2 FQNEAQ (reference sequence). Losses at the gene ends were 3 bases for V and 3 bases for J; bases not matched to a gene: 2. The CDR3 runs to 15 residues. CDR3 bases read: TGTGCCAGCAGCTTGACAGGGGGCTACTACAATGAG. Encoded protein: CASSLTGGYYNE. The full CDR3 sequence reads CASSLTGGYYNEQFF.

This clone was seen a few times. The observed sequence ends 3 residues before the CDR3 terminus, with the missing tail filled in from the germline J gene. This chain links TRBV6-4 with TRBJ2-2; tentatively, D is TRBD1 (5 bases). The CDR3 loop spans 13 amino acids. Germline CDR1 MRHNA, CDR2 SNTAGT. The sequenced CDR3 bases are TGTGCCAGCAGGCAGGGATATAATTCACCG. This codes for CASRQGYNSP. The whole CDR3 protein is CASRQGYNSPLFF.

This clone was counted many times. The CDR3 here is CASRPQGYANEKLFF. The DNA read from the CDR3 is TGTGCCAGCAGGCCACAGGGGTATGCTAATGAAAAA. The chain has TRBV12-3 or TRBV12-4 and TRBJ1-4, with 7 bases matching TRBD1. The read ends 3 residues before the CDR3 terminus; that terminus is restored from the germline J gene. The V gene end was trimmed by 6 bases and the J gene end by 3 bases; junction bases not matched to a gene: 7. The CDR3 is made up of 15 amino acids.

This clone was observed many times. Incomplete CDR3 DNA: TGTGCCAGCAGCCAAAAAAGCGGGGGCCCCGCCACAGATACG. Its translation is CASSQKSGGPATDT. The whole CDR3 protein is CASSQKSGGPATDTQYF. The chain is built from TRBV4-2 and TRBJ2-3, with 8 bases that match TRBD2. The read finishes 3 residues shy of the CDR3 end, and the germline J gene is used to complete it. This CDR3 spans 17 amino acids. Germline CDR1 reads LGHNA; CDR2 reads YNFKEQ. V lost 2 bases to trimming and J lost 2 bases; unmatched junction nucleotides: 9.

This clone was counted many times. The CDR3 is cut off 3 residues early in the read; its end comes from the germline J gene. The chain links TRBV7-9 to TRBJ2-4; 7 bases map to TRBD1. CDR3 length: 15 residues. The junction had 7 bases not matched to a gene; V was cut back by 1 base and J by 7 bases. The germline gives CDR1 SEHNR, CDR2 FQNEAQ (reference sequence). The CDR3 here is CASSLGQGSVNIQYF. The covered CDR3 bases are TGTGCCAGCAGCTTAGGACAGGGAAGCGTGAACATT.